A selection of T cell receptor beta chains follows, all from one sample in a study of early T cells in non-severe SARS-CoV-2 infection. TCRdb re-analysed the 5' RACE reads in MiXCR, keeping a single row per CDR3 protein. The repertoire includes roughly 92,000 distinct CDR3 sequences, about 12% of them detected once, and about 4.6% sits in the top ten. The material was whole blood, obtained at baseline. The receptor source for this set is an adult who was a healthcare worker with PCR-confirmed SARS-CoV-2 infection or an uninfected control (not recorded which). The CDR3 runs from the conserved cysteine through the conserved F or W. A D gene is named only where the DNA matches it firmly. Clone size appears in some rows only: once, few, many, or a class for an expanded clone.

D	J	size	V	CDR3	DNA
.	TRBJ2-5	.	TRBV7-9	CASSQPSQETQYF	TGTGCCAGCAGCCAGCCCAGTCAAGAGACCCAGTACTTC
TRBD2	TRBJ2-7	.	TRBV5-1	CASSLRTSGSGYEQYF	TGCGCCAGCAGCTTGCGGACTAGCGGGAGCGGGTACGAGCAGTACTTC
.	TRBJ1-6	few	TRBV7-9	CASSLGAGPLHF	TGTGCCAGCAGCTTAGGGGCGGGGCCCCTCCACTTT
TRBD2	TRBJ2-1	many	TRBV24-1	CATSDYPGTSGSTVEQFF	TGTGCCACCAGTGATTACCCCGGGACTAGCGGGAGTACGGTTGAGCAGTTCTTC
TRBD1	TRBJ2-7	few	TRBV5-1	CASSADRDRGLYEQYF	TGCGCCAGCAGCGCCGACCGGGACAGGGGGCTCTACGAGCAGTACTTC
.	TRBJ2-1	.	TRBV11-2	CASSLAPRSWSSYNEQFF	TGTGCCAGCAGCTTAGCCCCAAGATCTTGGTCCTCCTACAATGAGCAGTTCTTC
TRBD2	TRBJ2-1	few	TRBV10-3	CAISDSTSGRRGKNEQFF	TGTGCCATCAGTGACTCGACTAGCGGGAGGAGAGGAAAAAATGAGCAGTTCTTC
TRBD1	TRBJ2-1	few	TRBV12-3/TRBV12-4	CASSPRGRGTERGEQFF	TGTGCCAGCAGTCCGCGTGGGAGAGGGACAGAGAGGGGTGAGCAGTTCTTC
.	TRBJ2-1	.	TRBV21-1	CASSMGTSGSNEQFF	TGTGCCAGCAGCATGGGGACTAGCGGGAGTAATGAGCAGTTCTTC
TRBD2	TRBJ2-7	.	TRBV5-5	CASSLSPAGYEQYF	TGTGCCAGCAGCTTGTCCCCAGCGGGGTACGAGCAGTACTTC
.	TRBJ1-1	few	TRBV5-1	CASTYDEPMNTEAFF	TGCGCCAGCACCTACGATGAACCTATGAACACTGAAGCTTTCTTT
TRBD2	TRBJ2-7	few	TRBV6-6	CASSRAGTSNEQYF	TGTGCCAGCAGTCGCGCCGGGACTAGCAACGAGCAGTACTTC
.	TRBJ2-7	few	TRBV3-1	CASSPNTGNEQYF	TGTGCCAGCAGCCCAAATACAGGGAACGAGCAGTACTTC
.	TRBJ2-1	.	TRBV18	CASSPLSGSGEQFF	TGTGCCAGCTCACCACTGTCCGGATCGGGTGAGCAGTTCTTC
.	TRBJ1-4	.	TRBV28	CASSFSVPGRNEKLFF	TGTGCCAGCAGTTTTTCGGTCCCAGGGCGTAATGAAAAACTGTTTTTT
TRBD1	TRBJ2-7	few	TRBV28	CASSLVGQGWEQYF	TGTGCCAGCAGTTTAGTGGGACAGGGTTGGGAGCAGTACTTC
TRBD1	TRBJ2-1	.	TRBV24-1	CATSDSGKGGDEQFF	TGTGCCACCAGTGATTCTGGGAAAGGGGGCGATGAGCAGTTCTTC